These T cell receptor beta chains were read from a single sample in a study of T-cell reconstitution after alpha-beta-depleted transplantation in children. TCRdb re-called the PCR reads with MiXCR, one entry per CDR3 protein. The data show about 980,000 distinct CDR3 sequences, about 29% seen once. Sequenced here: PBMCs, mostly from graft donor cells, sampled 360 days after TCRalphabeta/CD19-depleted stem cell transplant. The source of these receptors is a boy less than two years old who had a stem cell transplant for SCID, so the T cells may come from the graft donor. Each CDR3 is given with its conserved first and last residue. A D gene is named only where the DNA matches it firmly. Size is omitted from some rows. Given values are once, few, many or a class for expanded clones.

d_call	v_call	clone_size	j_call	cdr3_nt	cdr3_aa
.	TRBV4-1	many	TRBJ2-5	TGCGCCAGCAGCCAGTACGGTCTCGGGGGAGAAGAGACCCAGTACTTC	CASSQYGLGGEETQYF
.	TRBV19	.	TRBJ1-1	TGTGCCAGTAGTAAGGGCAGGAGAGCTCCGAACACTGAAGCTTTCTTT	CASSKGRRAPNTEAFF
.	TRBV12-2	.	TRBJ2-3	TGTGCAAGTCGCTTTTTCCCGGGACCCAGCACAGATACGCAGTATTTT	CASRFFPGPSTDTQYF
.	TRBV5-1	.	TRBJ2-7	TGCGCCAGCAGCCTGTCCGGGACCCTCTACGAGCAGTACTTC	CASSLSGTLYEQYF
.	TRBV5-5	.	TRBJ2-1	TGTGCCAGCAGCTTGGTGCAGTCCTACAATGAGCAGTTCTTC	CASSLVQSYNEQFF
.	TRBV7-2	few	TRBJ2-7	TGTGCCAGCAGCTTAATGGGGGCCTCCCACTACGAGCAGTACTTC	CASSLMGASHYEQYF
.	TRBV12-3/TRBV12-4	.	TRBJ2-5	TGTGCCAGCAGTTTAAGGGGCAGGGTGGAAGAGACCCAGTACTTC	CASSLRGRVEETQYF
.	TRBV29-1	.	TRBJ2-1	TGCAGCGTTGAAGATCCCGAAGGCAGGGCCCACAATGAGCAGTTCTTC	CSVEDPEGRAHNEQFF
.	TRBV6-4	.	TRBJ1-5	TGTGCCAGCAGCCGGGACCACAATCAGCCCCAGCATTTT	CASSRDHNQPQHF
.	TRBV11-2	.	TRBJ1-2	TGTGCCAGCAGTCCCCAGAGGGGCCTCTCTAACTATGGCTACACCTTC	CASSPQRGLSNYGYTF
TRBD2	TRBV27	.	TRBJ2-1	TGTGCCAGCAGCCGCCGGGGGGTTTGGTACAATGAGCAGTTCTTC	CASSRRGVWYNEQFF
.	TRBV6-2/TRBV6-3	.	TRBJ2-1	TGTGCCAGCAGTTACTTAGGTCGGGTAGGTGAGCAGTTCTTC	CASSYLGRVGEQFF
TRBD1	TRBV4-1	once	TRBJ2-1	TGCGCCAGCAGCCACGCCTCGACAGGGGGTTTGTACAATGAGCAGTTCTTC	CASSHASTGGLYNEQFF
TRBD1	TRBV5-1	once	TRBJ1-2	TGCGCCAGCAGCACCCCGGGACAGCACTACACCTTC	CASSTPGQHYTF
TRBD2	TRBV5-1	.	TRBJ2-1	TGCGCCAGCAGCTTGACTAGCGGGGGGGCCTTAGGGGTTGAGCAGTTCTTC	CASSLTSGGALGVEQFF
.	TRBV3-1	.	TRBJ2-3	TGTGCCAGCAGCCAAGGGCCTAGGAGAGATACGCAGTATTTT	CASSQGPRRDTQYF
TRBD1	TRBV2	.	TRBJ2-3	TGTGCCAGCATAGAGACAGGGTTAGATACGCAGTATTTT	CASIETGLDTQYF
.	TRBV7-6	few	TRBJ1-3	TGTGCCAGCAGCTTCGGTCAAAATGGGGACACCATATATTTT	CASSFGQNGDTIYF
TRBD1	TRBV12-3/TRBV12-4	.	TRBJ1-5	TGTGCCAGCAGTTTAGCCGACAGGGGATCGAGCTATAGCAATCAGCCCCAGCATTTT	CASSLADRGSSYSNQPQHF
.	TRBV20-1	.	TRBJ1-4	TGCAGTGCTAGAGATTCGTGGGAAACTAATGAAAAACTGTTTTTT	CSARDSWETNEKLFF
.	TRBV6-5	few	TRBJ2-1	TGTGCCAGCAGTTACGTCCAGGGTTTATATGAGCAGTTCTTC	CASSYVQGLYEQFF
.	TRBV7-2	.	TRBJ1-5	TGTGCCAGCAGCCCCACCGGGACGGTTGGCAATCAGCCCCAGCATTTT	CASSPTGTVGNQPQHF
.	TRBV4-3	.	TRBJ2-2	TGCGCCAGCAGCCTGGTAGGGACAACCACCGGGGAGCTTTTTTTT	CASSLVGTTTGELFF
.	TRBV7-6	.	TRBJ2-1	TGTGCCAGCAGCTTTATCCTACCACCTAACGATGAGCAGTTCTTC	CASSFILPPNDEQFF
.	TRBV29-1	few	TRBJ2-1	TGCAGCGTTGAAGATCGGAGGAAGTACAATGAGCAGTTCTTC	CSVEDRRKYNEQFF
TRBD2	TRBV4-3	.	TRBJ2-7	TGCGCCAGCAGCCAGGTAGCGGGGCGATCCTACGAGCAGTACTTC	CASSQVAGRSYEQYF
TRBD1	TRBV20-1	few	TRBJ1-1	TGCAGTGCTAGGGGGGACAGGGCTGAAGCTTTCTTT	CSARGDRAEAFF
.	TRBV12-3/TRBV12-4	.	TRBJ2-1	TGTGCCAGCAGTTTAGTTTCCGGACAGAAAAACAATGAGCAGTTCTTC	CASSLVSGQKNNEQFF
TRBD1	TRBV5-6	.	TRBJ1-2	TGTGCCAGCAGTCCGGGACAGGGTTTCGGTGGCTACACCTTC	CASSPGQGFGGYTF
.	TRBV4-3	once	TRBJ2-1	TGCGCCAGCAGCCAAGGCCGGCCTGGAATCAATGAGCAGTTCTTC	CASSQGRPGINEQFF
.	TRBV20-1	few	TRBJ2-7	TGCAGTGCTGGGGGGGGGCCGTCCTACGAGCAGTACTTC	CSAGGGPSYEQYF
.	TRBV7-8	few	TRBJ2-1	TGTGCCAGCAGCTTAGCGACGGAGGGATACAATGAGCAGTTCTTC	CASSLATEGYNEQFF
TRBD1	TRBV20-1	.	TRBJ2-1	TGCAGTGCTATCCCCGGGACAGTGGCCAATGAGCAGTTCTTC	CSAIPGTVANEQFF
TRBD1	TRBV20-1	once	TRBJ1-5	TGCAGTGCCTACGACAGGGTAAAGGGAAGCAATCAGCCCCAGCATTTT	CSAYDRVKGSNQPQHF
.	TRBV20-1	.	TRBJ2-3	TGCAGTGCTAGTTTCCCGGGCACAGATACGCAGTATTTT	CSASFPGTDTQYF
TRBD1	TRBV7-8	.	TRBJ1-2	TGTGCCAGCAGTCCTCAGACAGGGTCTTTAGGTGGCTACACCTTC	CASSPQTGSLGGYTF
.	TRBV18	.	TRBJ2-1	TGTGCCAGCTCACCAGGGGGGGCCCCCTACAATGAGCAGTTCTTC	CASSPGGAPYNEQFF
.	TRBV29-1	few	TRBJ2-7	TGCAGCGTTGAAGCCACCGGATCGGAGCAGTACTTC	CSVEATGSEQYF
TRBD1	TRBV6-1	once	TRBJ2-7	TGTGCCAGCAAGGGACAGCCGAGCTCCTACGAGCAGTACTTC	CASKGQPSSYEQYF
.	TRBV2	.	TRBJ2-3	TGTGCCAGCACCCTTATTATGGGGTCCACAGATACGCAGTATTTT	CASTLIMGSTDTQYF
.	TRBV7-9	.	TRBJ1-1	TGTGCCAGCAGCTTAGCGGCGGGGGGGAACACTGAAGCTTTCTTT	CASSLAAGGNTEAFF
.	TRBV29-1	few	TRBJ1-2	TGCAGCGTTTCCGCCACAGGGACCATCTATGGCTACACCTTC	CSVSATGTIYGYTF
.	TRBV9	.	TRBJ1-1	TGTGCCAGCAGCGTAGATCTAGGAGGGGAAGCTTTCTTT	CASSVDLGGEAFF
.	TRBV29-1	.	TRBJ2-7	TGCAGCGCTTCTGTTTCTTCCTACGAGCAGTACTTC	CSASVSSYEQYF
.	TRBV20-1	.	TRBJ1-5	TGCAGTGCTCGCTCGCCCCGGGGGGAAGGAGATCAGCCCCAGCATTTT	CSARSPRGEGDQPQHF
.	TRBV3-1	.	TRBJ1-1	TGTGCCAGCAGCCAGGGGGCGCTTACCACTGAAGCTTTCTTT	CASSQGALTTEAFF
.	TRBV5-1	.	TRBJ2-1	TGCGCCAGCAGCGCCTTAGGGCTCAATGAGCAGTTCTTC	CASSALGLNEQFF
.	TRBV7-8	few	TRBJ2-7	TGTGCCAGCAGCTTAGACCCGGGACCGTCATCCCACGAGCAGTACTTC	CASSLDPGPSSHEQYF
.	TRBV10-3	few	TRBJ2-7	TGTGCCATCAGTAGGGTTGTGAGCTCCTACGAGCAGTACTTC	CAISRVVSSYEQYF